This T cell receptor beta chain is drawn from a study of radiation and T cells in renal cell carcinoma. General study findings and limits: Top tumor clonotypes rose in blood 2 weeks post-radiation, then contracted.

V lost 8 bases, J lost 5 bases, and 7 bases stayed unmatched. From germline, CDR1 is SGHRS and CDR2 YFSETQ. This CDR3 contains 13 residues. Time point defined: baseline pretreatment blood. Treatment meaning: 15 Gy SBRT to primary tumor, nephrectomy 4 weeks later. The table came from immunoSEQ multiplex PCR; TCRdb's copy has only in-frame clones and leaves some out. The profile shows around 46,000 clones, around 83% of them singletons. This clone was picked up a small number of times. Its specificity is not known. The same CDR3 also results from other DNA sequences found in this sample. The chain uses TRBV5-1 and TRBJ2-5, with 9 bases aligning to TRBD1. The sequenced sample was blood, obtained from a patient whose treatment included radiotherapy and nephrectomy. The clonotype was recovered from a woman aged 70 to 79 with renal cell carcinoma. The CDR3 DNA reads as TGCGCCAGTTCACAGGGGGCGCGGGAGACCCAGTACTTC. It specifies CASSQGARETQYF.